This entry describes one TCR beta chain. What it binds is not known. Source study methods: With immunoSEQ giving junction-only sequences and no quality scores, filtering differed. The table came from immunoSEQ multiplex PCR; TCRdb's copy has only in-frame clones and leaves some out. Clonal size and the V and J genes are those of that table, whereas D and trimming came from the DNA. The sample has over a million clones, 75% to 85% seen once. This specimen belongs to a study of shared clonotypes between healthy human individuals. Study-level findings and limits: Compared with memory subsets, naive subsets generally had larger estimated richness.

In the CD4+ fraction, cells were divided into CD45RA+ naive and CD45RA-negative memory subsets. Trimming pared 8 bases from V and 0 bases from J, leaving 16 bases between. CDR3 length: 15 amino acids. In germline, CDR1 is SGHTA, CDR2 FQGTGA. Material for sequencing was memory CD4+ T cells from PBMCs. Subset specified: CD45RA-negative fraction. The chain carries TRBV7-3 and TRBJ1-2; D is unclear. The TCR originated in a man younger than 35 in good health. Some clones in this sample may be carry-over from other donors' samples. CDR3 DNA: TGTGCCAGCGTTCGGTCGGGAAAAGCTAACTATGGCTACACCTTC. This codes for CASVRSGKANYGYTF.